The present T cell receptor beta chain was sequenced within a study of spatial heterogeneity in lung cancer (dated by TCRdb to the late 2010s). As for the study more broadly: Samples were obtained from approximately 70 patients with early-stage, untreated non-small cell lung cancer from the lung TRACERx cohort. Follow-up PBMC samples were sequenced whenever available, with a median time to follow-up of about 2 years after resection. More beta-chain than alpha-chain transcripts were consistently detected, likely reflecting higher beta-chain transcript abundance. In the raw uncorrected reads, each unique combination of TCR and UMI appeared more than ten times on average. TCR alpha and beta repertoires were quantitatively compared across multiple tumor regions, matched nontumor lung and blood in non-small cell lung cancer. TCR repertoire features were related to nonsynonymous mutation counts determined by whole-exome sequencing of tumor tissue. Both alpha and beta chains were TCR-sequenced in samples taken at surgery, namely 220 tumor regions, approximately 66 matched nontumor lung samples and 45 to 60 PBMC samples. Overall study results and their limits: Only approximately 15 patients were included in the comparisons of baseline and follow-up blood repertoires. Ubiquitous expanded tumor TCRs were detected in blood more often at tumor resection than at routine follow-up. Confirming at a functional level the hypothesis that regional TCRs recognize regional mutations was considered to require additional single-cell paired TCR alpha and beta sequencing.

Library method: 5' RACE. These reads were obtained on a NextSeq 500. To allow correction of PCR and sequencing errors, the TCR library protocol tagged every TCR cDNA molecule with a unique molecular identifier. The paper's data handling went like this. Decombinator tools were used for TCR identification, UMI-based error correction and CDR3 extraction. Expanded TCRs were defined as those above a frequency of 2 per 1,000, corresponding to the top 1% of the tumor frequency distribution. Each repertoire was subsampled 100 times to 5,000 TCRs, after which Renyi diversity was computed with the R vegan package. To build CDR3 similarity networks, amino acid triplet string-kernel similarity was used, and CDR3s were connected when their pairwise similarity was above 0.82. TCRdb handled the public reads itself, with Q25 trimming in fastp and clone calling in MiXCR, and kept productive beta chains. When rows share a CDR3 protein, they turn into one entry using the most common DNA and genes. TCRdb's processing, not the authors', yielded these V and J calls. The sample yields roughly 120,000 distinct CDR3 sequences; more than 9% were counted once. In total, the top ten clones hold approximately 17% of the sample.

Remarks on this clonotype: This receptor's antigen is unknown. Base qualities are not recorded, but no much larger clone differs from it by a single base.

The time point label, as the study defines it: blood at routine non-recurrence follow-up after resection. For TCR sequencing, whole RNA was extracted from tumor and nontumor lung tissue, or from cryopreserved PBMC samples, and no cell sorting was done. A patient was chosen for TCR sequencing only when enough RNA was available from at least two tumor regions. Including the terminal cysteine and phenylalanine, the CDR3 comprises 14 residues. Only the CDR3 portion is preserved as DNA: 42 bases, with reading frame beginning at the first base. Reading the germline V gene gives CDR1 MGHRA and CDR2 YSYEKL. Trimming costs V 5 bases and J 6 bases, and their ends lie 16 bases apart.

Material: PBMCs, obtained at follow-up. Recombination joined TRBV4-1 with TRBJ1-2; the D segment could be TRBD1, given 5 matching bases. This sequence was found in a male donor with early-stage non-small cell lung cancer. Read as DNA, the sequence is TGCGCCAGCAGCTACTTCGGGGGGAGGAATGGCTACACCTTC. Its protein reads: CASSYFGGRNGYTF.